This T cell receptor beta chain was captured by sequencing in a study of PD-L1 blockade in urothelial cancer (dated by TCRdb to the late 2010s). Study-level background: Therapy was started in about 2014 for all patients, and atezolizumab 1,200 mg was administered intravenously every 3 weeks. In the same patients who had TCR sequencing, pretreatment tumors also underwent whole exome sequencing and RNA sequencing. About 10 patients achieved durable clinical benefit and approximately 20 did not. Blood samples gave a median of approximately 150,000 T cells and approximately 85,000 unique TCRs, with a median clonality of around 0.074. TCR sequencing covered pretreatment tumor samples and matched, serially collected peripheral blood taken before and after atezolizumab treatment. An exploratory multi-omic analysis was conducted of the somatic, immune and clinical correlates of response to PD-L1 blockade with atezolizumab in urothelial cancer. Durable clinical benefit was defined as a progression-free survival longer than 6 months, and TCR features were additionally tested against progression-free survival and overall survival. Patients had an ECOG performance status of 0 or 1 and had received between 0 and 3 prior chemotherapy regimens. Blood samples were analyzed at 3 weeks after treatment start (second dose) and at 6 weeks after treatment start. Some 30 patients had pretreatment blood TCR-seq, approximately 24 had at least one posttreatment blood collection, and approximately 24 had tumor TCR-seq. About 90% of the 29 patients were identified as males with urothelial cancer of bladder origin, and a prior smoking history was reported by 18 of 29 patients.

Synthetic TCR analog templates were spiked into each PCR to estimate absolute template abundance from read counts. The immunoSEQ assay used bias-controlled V and J gene primers to amplify TCRbeta CDR3 regions from genomic DNA. Rearranged TCRbeta segments were sequenced at approximately 20X coverage. The paper's processing steps were these. Sequencing errors were corrected by clustering and CDR3s were annotated against IMGT to assign V, D and J genes. Out-of-frame and stop-codon sequences were excluded, and only productive TCRbeta rearrangements were used in downstream analyses. To compute clonality, Shannon entropy was normalized by the log of the number of unique productive sequences and then subtracted from one. Clones differing between time points or between blood and tumor were identified by Fisher's exact test with Benjamini-Hochberg correction at adjusted p below 0.01. Imported from immuneACCESS, the table was reduced by TCRdb to in-frame sequences with V and J called. These copies leave out some clones; in studies compared against another copy, an unresolved V gene accounts for under half, and the cause of the remainder is not known. For V, J and clone size, that table is used; D and trimming come from the DNA. This sample holds about 49,000 clones; about four fifths were observed only once. The ten largest clonotypes hold more than 9% of the sample.

The sample's time point label, decoded: pretreatment peripheral blood. The cohort comprised about 30 patients with locally advanced or metastatic urothelial carcinoma treated at Memorial Sloan Kettering on a trial protocol. Peripheral blood mononuclear cells were collected pretreatment and during treatment, at between 1 and 8 total time points per patient. The Qiagen DNeasy Blood extraction kit was used to purify genomic DNA from total PBMCs and from tumor samples. PBMCs were collected pretreatment and during treatment, and were isolated and stored as previously described. General conclusions and limits of the study: Because the sample size was small (n of about 30) and many exploratory analyses were performed, the results are intended to be hypothesis-generating. A pretreatment peripheral blood TCR clonality below the median was linked to improved progression-free and overall survival. Among patients with durable benefit, tumor-associated TCR clones showed greater expansion in peripheral blood 3 weeks after treatment started (n ≈ 24, p = 0.022).

Regarding this clone: Its antigen remains unidentified. No base qualities exist here, and no much larger clone lies one base off it.

The source material was PBMCs, sampled around atezolizumab (anti-PD-L1) treatment. The clonotype was recovered from a man aged 65 to 79 with urothelial cancer.

The CDR3 reads as follows: CASSWPEGQGGHLRRANVLTF. The DNA reads as follows: TGCGCCAGCAGCTGGCCTGAGGGACAGGGTGGCCACCTCAGGCGGGCCAACGTCCTGACTTTC. The chain links TRBV5-1 with TRBJ2-6, and 9 junction bases match TRBD1. Taken from cysteine to phenylalanine, the CDR3 has 21 residues. Here the CDR3 DNA is all that survives: 63 bases in frame from base 1. Unmatched junction bases come to 21, with V trimmed by 3 bases and J by 5 bases. According to the germline V gene, CDR1 reads SGHRS and CDR2 reads YFSETQ.